This is a list of T cell receptor beta chains from one sample in a study of T-cell reconstitution after alpha-beta-depleted transplantation in children. One entry per CDR3 protein results from TCRdb running MiXCR on the PCR reads. The sample includes some 500,000 distinct CDR3 sequences, over 25% of them seen just once. Sequenced here: PBMCs from the stem cell graft donor, sampled from the stem cell graft. The receptor source for this set is a human donor who donated a stem cell graft to a child with aplastic anemia. CDR3s include the opening cysteine and the closing phenylalanine or tryptophan. D genes are given only for firm matches. A clone size is listed for some rows: how often the clone was seen (once, few, many), or a class if it is expanded.

- | - | TRBJ2-7 | TRBV20-1 | TGCAGTGCCCGAGATCCGCCCGAGCAGTACTTC | CSARDPPEQYF
- | - | TRBJ2-5 | TRBV5-6 | TGTGCCAGCAGCCGTGTAGCCGTCACTGAACCCGGGTACTTC | CASSRVAVTEPGYF
- | - | TRBJ2-5 | TRBV5-6 | TGTGCCAGCAGCCGAGGGGGACTCCAAGAGACCCAGTACTTC | CASSRGGLQETQYF
few | TRBD2 | TRBJ2-5 | TRBV9 | TGTGCCAGCAGCGTAGGGGATCAGGTGACTAGCACGGAGACCCAGTACTTC | CASSVGDQVTSTETQYF
few | - | TRBJ1-5 | TRBV20-1 | TGCAGTGCTAGACCGCGGGGAGATCAGCCCCAGCATTTT | CSARPRGDQPQHF
few | TRBD1 | TRBJ1-1 | TRBV12-3/TRBV12-4 | TGTGCCAGCAGTCCCCGGGACAGGGGGGACACTGAAGCTTTCTTT | CASSPRDRGDTEAFF
- | TRBD1 | TRBJ2-1 | TRBV7-6 | TGTGCCAGCAGCTCCCGGGACAGGGTAAATGAGCAGTTCTTC | CASSSRDRVNEQFF
- | - | TRBJ1-1 | TRBV11-2 | TGTGCCAGCAGCTTAATCTTCGGTCAGGGTAGCCTTGAAGCTTTCTTT | CASSLIFGQGSLEAFF
few | - | TRBJ2-2 | TRBV4-1 | TGCGCCAGCAGCCCAGAATACGCGAACACCGGGGAGCTGTTTTTT | CASSPEYANTGELFF
- | - | TRBJ2-3 | TRBV25-1 | TGTGCCAGCAGTGGGTTTTTAGATACGCAGTATTTT | CASSGFLDTQYF
- | TRBD1 | TRBJ2-3 | TRBV12-3/TRBV12-4 | TGTGCCAGCAAGGAGACAGGGGTGGCCACAGATACGCAGTATTTT | CASKETGVATDTQYF
- | - | TRBJ1-2 | TRBV19 | TGTGCCAGTATTCCTTATGGGGGTTGGATTCCGTTCGTCGGCTACACCTTC | CASIPYGGWIPFVGYTF
few | - | TRBJ1-2 | TRBV12-3/TRBV12-4 | TGTGCCAGCAGTCAGGTTCAGGGCTATGGCTACACCTTC | CASSQVQGYGYTF
- | - | TRBJ2-1 | TRBV2 | TGTGCCAGCCGGGACTCTGAACTATACAATGAGCAGTTCTTC | CASRDSELYNEQFF
- | - | TRBJ2-1 | TRBV5-1 | TGCGCCAGCAGCTTGGCAGGGGCCGGCGAAGGGACGCAGTTCTTC | CASSLAGAGEGTQFF
many | - | TRBJ1-1 | TRBV20-1 | TGCAGTGCCAGTACGGTGAACACTGAAGCTTTCTTT | CSASTVNTEAFF
many | - | TRBJ2-5 | TRBV5-5 | TGTGCCAGCAGCTTGAAAGGGCGACCTCGGCCCCAGTACTTC | CASSLKGRPRPQYF
- | TRBD1 | TRBJ2-1 | TRBV5-1 | TGCGCCAGCAGCTTGGCTAGGGACAGGGGGCTGGATGAGCAGTTCTTC | CASSLARDRGLDEQFF
- | - | TRBJ2-2 | TRBV6-2/TRBV6-3 | TGTGCCAGCGCCACCGCCACAGGAACGAACACCGGGGAGCTGTTTTTT | CASATATGTNTGELFF
- | - | TRBJ1-2 | TRBV29-1 | TGCAGCGTTGAAGCGCCGGGGTCGACATATGGCTACACCTTC | CSVEAPGSTYGYTF
once | - | TRBJ2-6 | TRBV5-6 | TGTGCCAGCAGCCCTAGCGAGTTAGCTGGGGCCAACGTCCTGACTTTC | CASSPSELAGANVLTF
- | TRBD1 | TRBJ2-1 | TRBV5-1 | TGCGCCAGCACTCACAGGGGCGGGAATGAGCAGTTCTTC | CASTHRGGNEQFF
few | - | TRBJ2-6 | TRBV28 | TGTGCCAGCAGATACTCTGGGGCCAACGTCCTGACTTTC | CASRYSGANVLTF
few | TRBD1 | TRBJ2-7 | TRBV12-3/TRBV12-4 | TGTGCCACCGGGACAGGGGACTACGAGCAGTACTTC | CATGTGDYEQYF
- | TRBD2 | TRBJ2-3 | TRBV14 | TGTGCCAGCAGCCAAGTTAGCGGGAGCACAGATACGCAGTATTTT | CASSQVSGSTDTQYF
few | TRBD1 | TRBJ2-3 | TRBV7-8 | TGTGCCAGCAGCGCCCGGGACAGGGGCACAGATACGCAGTATTTT | CASSARDRGTDTQYF
- | TRBD2 | TRBJ2-6 | TRBV5-1 | TGCGCCAGCAGCTTGTCGGGAGGCTCTGGGGCCAACGTCCTGACTTTC | CASSLSGGSGANVLTF
few | TRBD1 | TRBJ1-1 | TRBV18 | TGTGCCAGCTCGCTTGGACAGGGGGCAGGTGAAGCTTTCTTT | CASSLGQGAGEAFF
few | TRBD2 | TRBJ2-3 | TRBV12-5 | TGTGCTAGTGGTTGGGAGGGAACAGATACGCAGTATTTT | CASGWEGTDTQYF
- | - | TRBJ1-5 | TRBV7-2 | TGTGCCAGCAGCCGTAGCAGGATAGACAATCAGCCCCAGCATTTT | CASSRSRIDNQPQHF
once | TRBD1 | TRBJ1-5 | TRBV12-3/TRBV12-4 | TGTGCCAGCAGGCTTGGACAGGGAGGTGGCCAGCCCCAGCATTTT | CASRLGQGGGQPQHF
few | - | TRBJ1-1 | TRBV5-1 | TGCGCCAGCAGCATCAGTGACACTGAAGCTTTCTTT | CASSISDTEAFF
- | TRBD2 | TRBJ2-7 | TRBV6-2/TRBV6-3 | TGTGCCAGCAGAGGGACTAGCGGGAGATTCCGGTTGACCTACGAGCAGTACTTC | CASRGTSGRFRLTYEQYF
once | TRBD2 | TRBJ2-7 | TRBV28 | TGTGCCAGCAGTTTGTATTCTAGCGGGAGCCTCTACGAGCAGTACTTC | CASSLYSSGSLYEQYF
- | - | TRBJ1-6 | TRBV25-1 | TGTGCCAGCAGTGATGGGGGGGGCAGGGTTGCTTCACCCCTCCACTTT | CASSDGGGRVASPLHF
- | - | TRBJ1-3 | TRBV30 | TGTGCCTGGAGTTCCCTGGACAGTCGGTCTGGAAACACCATATATTTT | CAWSSLDSRSGNTIYF
- | TRBD1 | TRBJ2-7 | TRBV29-1 | TGCAGCGCCCACCAGGGGGCTGAATACGAGCAGTACTTC | CSAHQGAEYEQYF
few | TRBD1 | TRBJ2-1 | TRBV7-9 | TGTGCCAGCGGACCATCGACAGGGGTCTGGAATGAGCAGTTCTTC | CASGPSTGVWNEQFF
- | - | TRBJ1-1 | TRBV18 | TGTGCCACCGGGGGGGCCCTGAACACTGAAGCTTTCTTT | CATGGALNTEAFF
- | - | TRBJ2-1 | TRBV24-1 | TGTGCCACCAGTGATTTGCAGGCCTCCGGCTACAATGAGCAGTTCTTC | CATSDLQASGYNEQFF